This T cell receptor (beta chain) was observed in a study of CD8 T cells in ankylosing spondylitis. Study results and caveats: A motif of 7 to 9 highly homologous TCR beta variants was seen as apparently characteristic of ankylosing spondylitis blood. Reactive arthritis synovial fluid and blood previously showed some of these motif variants. Disease-linked clones were reportedly significantly enriched in matched ankylosing spondylitis synovial fluid. With a CD8+ phenotype, disease-linked clones were relatively rare in peripheral blood.

This clonotype was detected a few times. What it binds is not known. Researchers built TCR beta libraries using quantitative 5'-RACE with molecular barcodes. TCRdb re-called the 5' RACE reads with MiXCR, one entry per CDR3 protein. The table lists under 850,000 distinct CDR3 sequences, around a fifth of them singletons. The V segment lost 4 bases and the J segment 6 bases; nucleotides outside the gene matches: 11. CDR3 length: 17 residues. Germline CDR1 SGHRS, CDR2 YFSETQ. The rearrangement uses TRBV5-1 and TRBJ2-1; TRBD2 matches 12 bases. The clonotype comes from a male donor with ankylosing spondylitis. The sequenced sample was blood, either unsorted or a sorted T cell fraction (not recorded which). The CDR3 coding sequence is TGCGCCAGCAGCCTGTTCTCTGGACTAGCGGGGATCAATGAGCAGTTCTTC. Translation: CASSLFSGLAGINEQFF. Using reference TRBV5-1 and TRBJ2-1 for the parts outside the CDR3, the full variable domain is KAGVTQTPRYLIKTRGQQVTLSCSPISGHRSVSWYQQTPGQGLQFLFEYFSETQRNKGNFPGRFSGRQFSNSRSEMNVSTLELGDSALYLCASSLFSGLAGINEQFFGPGTRLTVL.